This T cell receptor beta chain was recorded in a study of response to subunit inactivated influenza vaccine. V was cut by 5 bases and J by 4 bases, with 17 bases left in between. Germline assignment: CDR1 MGHDK and CDR2 SYGVNS. The CDR3 contains 15 residues. TCRdb analysed the RT-PCR reads with MiXCR anew, one entry per CDR3 protein. The sample has about half a million distinct CDR3 sequences; approximately 7.1% are singletons. The sequence derives from a man between 45 and 75 years old who received an inactivated influenza vaccine. Sequenced material: PBMCs from blood, taken about 23 months after vaccination. This chain connects TRBV25-1 to TRBJ1-2; TRBD1 might be the D (6 bases). The DNA of the CDR3 is TGTGCCAGCAGTCCAGTGGGGGCCCGCGGCTATGGCTACACCTTC. Translated, it gives CASSPVGARGYGYTF.